These 22 T cell receptor beta chains were sequenced from one sample in a study of cytomegalovirus exposure and HLA in healthy donors. 13 Jbeta primers and 60 Vbeta primers were used for the PCR. TCRdb's table, derived via immunoSEQ multiplex PCR, lists solely in-frame clones and lacks some. This sample's clone table lists about 210,000 clones. Sequencing input: PBMCs. These receptors originate from a woman in her 30s in good health and CMV-seropositive.

This chain uses TRBV4-1 with TRBJ2-3; D perhaps matches TRBD1 (6 bases). The V end was cut by 3 bases, the J end by 4 bases, with 14 bases between. This CDR3 spans 15 amino acids. In germline, CDR1 is MGHRA, CDR2 YSYEKL. DNA for the CDR3: TGCGCCAGCAGCCAGAGGACAGACAATTCAGATACGCAGTATTTT. It encodes CASSQRTDNSDTQYF.

The CDR3: CASSPAGSGNTIYF. The CDR3 nucleotides read TGTGCCAGCAGCCCCGCGGGGTCTGGAAACACCATATATTTT. The rearrangement uses TRBV5-5 and TRBJ1-3; D uncertain. The V end lost 4 bases, the J end lost 1 base, and 9 bases lay between the germline ends. The CDR3 totals 14 residues. Germline V gene data show CDR1 as SGHKS and CDR2 as YYEKEE (reference sequence).

J is TRBJ1-1 and V is TRBV5-4; D unclear. CDR1 is SGHNT and CDR2 is YYREEE in the germline V gene (reference sequence). The ends were cut back, 5 bases at V and 1 base at J, with 12 bases in the middle. The CDR3 contains 14 residues. Here the CDR3 reads CASSPFPGNTEAFF. CDR3 bases: TGTGCCAGCAGTCCCTTCCCAGGGAACACTGAAGCTTTCTTT.

The V gene is TRBV7-2, the J gene TRBJ2-1; TRBD2 matches 8 bases. V was pared by 2 bases and J by 2 bases, with 2 bases of the junction left unmatched. This CDR3 has 15 residues. Germline-derived CDR1 and CDR2 are SGHTA and FQGNSA. The CDR3 region has the DNA TGTGCCAGCAGCTTACAGGGACTAGCCTACAATGAGCAGTTCTTC. This codes for CASSLQGLAYNEQFF.

V gene TRBV5-6 combines with J gene TRBJ1-3, with TRBD1 matching over 7 bases. This CDR3 spans 13 amino acids. Germline assignment: CDR1 SGHDT and CDR2 YYEEEE. With V trimmed by 6 bases and J by 2 bases, 2 bases remained unmatched. The CDR3, as DNA: TGTGCCAGCACCGGGACAGCTGGAAACACCATATATTTT. Its protein product is CASTGTAGNTIYF. Based on the CDR3 plus reference TRBV5-6 and TRBJ1-3, the full variable domain is DAGVTQSPTHLIKTRGQQVTLRCSPKSGHDTVSWYQQALGQGPQFIFQYYEEEERQRGNFPDRFSGHQFPNYSSELNVNALLLGDSALYLCASTGTAGNTIYFGEGSWLTVV.

Remarks on this clone: Other DNA sequences of this sample code for an identical CDR3. The chain couples TRBV7-2 to TRBJ2-7; unclear D gene. CDR3 length: 12 residues. Germline V lookup: CDR1 SGHTA, CDR2 FQGNSA. The germline V and J ends were trimmed by 3 bases and 0 bases, with 3 bases remaining between them. CDR3 in amino acids: CASSFLSYEQYF. CDR3 nucleotides: TGTGCCAGCAGCTTTCTCTCCTACGAGCAGTACTTC.

The rearrangement links TRBV7-2 to TRBJ1-6; the match to TRBD1 covers 7 bases. Germline CDR1 reads SGHTA; CDR2 reads FQGNSA. J was trimmed by 9 bases and V by 4 bases; bases with no gene match: 18. CDR3 size: 18 residues. CDR3 nucleotides: TGTGCCAGCAGCTCCGGGACAGTTTCCTTTATTTGGGCTTCACCCCTCCACTTT. Translated: CASSSGTVSFIWASPLHF.

J is TRBJ2-6 and V is TRBV5-4; no firm D call. Per the germline V gene, CDR1 is SGHNT and CDR2 is YYREEE (reference sequence). CDR3 length: 14 residues. The germline V and J ends were trimmed by 3 bases and 2 bases, with 6 bases remaining between them. CDR3 bases: TGTGCCAGCAGCTCGGGTCCTGGGGCCAACGTCCTGACTTTC. As protein: CASSSGPGANVLTF.

This chain joins TRBV2 and TRBJ1-2; 12 bases agree with TRBD1. The CDR3 covers 15 residues. Looked up from germline, CDR1 is SNHLY and CDR2 is FYNNEI. Trimming removed 1 base from V and 6 bases from J; junction bases left unmatched: 3. The CDR3 DNA sequence: TGTGCCAGCAGTGAAGAGGGGACAGGGGGCCATGGCTACACCTTC. Amino acids: CASSEEGTGGHGYTF.

V gene TRBV2 combines with J gene TRBJ2-2; D is uncertain. The germline V and J ends were trimmed by 10 bases and 6 bases, with 9 bases remaining between them. Germline CDR1 is SNHLY and CDR2 is FYNNEI. The CDR3 is 11 residues long. The CDR3 sequence: CAIFRSGELFF. CDR3 DNA: TGTGCCATCTTCCGGTCCGGGGAGCTGTTTTTT.

V and J are TRBV18 and TRBJ2-4; D is perhaps TRBD2 (5 bases). The germline V gene has CDR1 KGHSH and CDR2 LQKENI. CDR3 length equals 13 residues. Trimming shortened V by 2 bases and J by 5 bases, and 7 bases separated the two germline ends. The CDR3 loop reads CASSPMGENIQYF. DNA of the CDR3: TGTGCCAGCTCACCAATGGGAGAAAACATTCAGTACTTC.

The chain employs TRBV2 and TRBJ1-6, with a possible D match to TRBD1 (6 bases). Germline CDR1 is SNHLY and CDR2 is FYNNEI. This CDR3 region has 15 residues. Trimming cost V 8 bases and J 2 bases, with 13 bases left between them. CDR3 DNA: TGTGCCAGCCTACAGGACAGCCCCTATAATTCACCCCTCCACTTT. Its translation: CASLQDSPYNSPLHF.

The V and J genes are TRBV18 and TRBJ1-5; 8 bases are a match to TRBD1. Germline V gene data show CDR1 as KGHSH and CDR2 as LQKENI. Trimming cost V 2 bases and J 0 bases; bases outside gene matches: 6. The length of the CDR3 is 17 residues. The CDR3 DNA is TGTGCCAGCTCACCAACTCCGGGACAGGATAGCAATCAGCCCCAGCATTTT. It is translated as CASSPTPGQDSNQPQHF.

The genes are TRBV7-8 and TRBJ2-7; D may be TRBD2 (7 bases). The ends were cut back, 1 base at V and 3 bases at J, with 13 bases in the middle. The V gene's germline CDR1 is SGHVS and CDR2 FQNEAQ. The CDR3 sequence is 15 residues long. The CDR3 coding sequence is TGTGCCAGCAGCTTAGGGGGGGGGACACTCTACGAGCAGTACTTC. It specifies CASSLGGGTLYEQYF.

This chain connects TRBV29-1 to TRBJ2-3; no reliable D call. This CDR3 is built from 12 residues. V lost 3 bases to trimming and J lost 3 bases, with 7 bases between them. The germline gives CDR1 SQVTM, CDR2 ANQGSEA. CDR3 region: CSVDIGTDTQYF. DNA for the CDR3: TGCAGCGTTGATATCGGGACAGATACGCAGTATTTT.

V is TRBV19 and J is TRBJ1-3; D call uncertain. CDR1 and CDR2 (germline): LNHDA, SQIVND (reference sequence). V lost 3 bases, J lost 3 bases, and 6 bases lay in between. This CDR3 is 13 amino acids long. The CDR3 loop is CASSILLGNTIYF. The CDR3 DNA reads as TGTGCCAGTAGTATCCTACTTGGAAACACCATATATTTT.

V is TRBV10-2 and J is TRBJ1-2; perhaps TRBD1 as D (5 bases). V gave up 0 bases and J gave up 5 bases, with 16 bases separating them. Per the germline V gene, CDR1 is WSHSY and CDR2 is SAAADI. The CDR3 sequence is 16 residues long. In nucleotides, the CDR3 is TGCGCCAGCAGTGAGTCTATGAGGGGAGGGGATTATGGCTACACCTTC. It yields the protein CASSESMRGGDYGYTF.

The gene calls are TRBV29-1 and TRBJ1-2, with TRBD1 matching over 8 bases. The junction had 6 bases not matched to a gene; V was cut back by 6 bases and J by 6 bases. This CDR3 is 12 amino acids long. CDR1 and CDR2 from the germline V gene are SQVTM and ANQGSEA. The CDR3 reads CSVETGVNGYTF. CDR3 nucleotide sequence: TGCAGCGTGGAGACAGGGGTGAATGGCTACACCTTC.

The V gene is TRBV4-2, the J gene TRBJ1-1; 9 nucleotides line up with TRBD1. Germline lookup yields CDR1 LGHNA and CDR2 YNFKEQ. The CDR3 runs 14 residues. V lost 4 bases, J lost 4 bases, and 4 bases stayed unmatched. CDR3: CASSPLTGGTEAFF. DNA for the CDR3: TGTGCCAGCAGCCCGCTGACAGGGGGCACTGAAGCTTTCTTT.

V gene TRBV2 combines with J gene TRBJ2-7; TRBD2 aligns across 8 bases. With 10 bases clipped from V and 7 bases from J, the junction kept 12 bases outside the gene matches. The CDR3 contains 13 residues. The germline V gene has CDR1 SNHLY and CDR2 FYNNEI. In nucleotides, the CDR3 is TGTGCCACGATCTTTAGCGGGATGAGTGAGCAGTACTTC. As protein: CATIFSGMSEQYF.

The rearrangement joins TRBV4-3 to TRBJ2-2; possibly TRBD1 for D (7 bases). This CDR3 is 20 amino acids long. V lost 2 bases to trimming and J lost 1 base, with 23 bases between them. From germline, CDR1 is LGHNA and CDR2 YSLEER. CDR3: CASSQLTGEDLAGNTGELFF. In nucleotides, the CDR3 is TGCGCCAGCAGCCAATTAACAGGGGAGGACTTGGCGGGGAACACCGGGGAGCTGTTTTTT.

The V call is TRBV19, the J call TRBJ1-2; tentative D call: TRBD1 (5 bases). Trimming left V 7 bases short and J 7 bases short, with 28 bases between. This CDR3 comprises 17 residues. Germline V gene sequence: CDR1 LNHDA, CDR2 SQIVND (reference sequence). In nucleotides, the CDR3 is TGTGCCAGTATTCCCTGGAACGAGACAGCCCACGGGGGTGGCTACACCTTC. Amino acids: CASIPWNETAHGGGYTF.